A single sample is the source of the 28 T cell receptor beta chains below, sequenced in a study of shared clonotypes between healthy human individuals. Assay: immunoSEQ multiplex PCR; the TCRdb copy retains only in-frame clones and omits some. This sample carries roughly 2.2 million clones, approximately 93% of them seen once, and the ten largest clones take about 0.41%. Sequencing used naive CD4+ T cells from PBMCs. Subset defined: CD45RA+ positively selected. The receptors derive from a man aged 18 to 35 in good health. Some clones in this sample may be carry-over from other donors' samples.

This rearrangement joins TRBV14 to TRBJ1-1; 8 bases agree with TRBD1. The CDR3 is made up of 16 amino acids. Trimming at V came to 2 bases and at J to 1 base, leaving 6 bases not matched to a gene. The germline gives CDR1 SGHDN, CDR2 FVKESK. CDR3 sequence reads: CASSQLRQGANTEAFF. The DNA for the CDR3 is TGTGCCAGCAGCCAACTCCGGCAGGGGGCGAACACTGAAGCTTTCTTT.

Comment on this clone: This sample includes further DNA sequences coding for the same CDR3. This chain uses TRBV5-4 with TRBJ2-5; TRBD2 aligns across 9 bases. Losses at the gene ends were 1 base for V and 2 bases for J; bases not matched to a gene: 3. Per the germline V gene, CDR1 is SGHNT and CDR2 is YYREEE (reference sequence). The CDR3 sequence is 15 residues long. CDR3 loop: CASSLRLAGQETQYF. DNA for the CDR3: TGTGCCAGCAGCTTGCGGCTAGCGGGGCAAGAGACCCAGTACTTC.

V and J are TRBV11-2 and TRBJ2-7; D ambiguous. The V and J ends lost 3 bases and 4 bases respectively, with 10 bases between them. CDR1 and CDR2 (germline): SGHAT, FQNNGV. The CDR3 is 13 amino acids. CDR3 nucleotides: TGTGCCAGCAGCTTCCAGAGCACATACGAGCAGTACTTC. It specifies CASSFQSTYEQYF.

The genes are TRBV5-1 and TRBJ2-3, with 9 bases matching TRBD1. The CDR3 contains 16 residues. V gave up 2 bases and J gave up 6 bases; unmatched junction bases: 10. Per the germline V gene, CDR1 is SGHRS and CDR2 is YFSETQ. The CDR3 region has the DNA TGCGCCAGCAGCTTACCTCCGGGACAGGGTTTCGATACGCAGTATTTT. Protein: CASSLPPGQGFDTQYF.

This chain links TRBV7-3 with TRBJ2-3; 9 nucleotides align to TRBD1. Per germline, CDR1 SGHTA and CDR2 FQGTGA. This CDR3 comprises 15 residues. V shed 5 bases, J shed 3 bases, and the junction held 6 bases outside the gene matches. The CDR3 loop is CASSADRGFTDTQYF. The CDR3 DNA follows: TGTGCCAGCAGCGCAGACAGGGGGTTTACAGATACGCAGTATTTT.

This chain links TRBV21-1 with TRBJ2-5; TRBD1, the table's D call, was not compared with the DNA. TRBV21-1 is assigned pseudogene status. There are 16 residues in the CDR3. The CDR3 bases are TGTGCCAGCAGCAATGGGACAGGGGGAAGCCAAGAGACCCAGTACTTC. Translating it yields CASSNGTGGSQETQYF.

The chain employs TRBV4-3 and TRBJ2-7, with TRBD2 matching 11 bases. Germline values: CDR1 LGHNA, CDR2 YSLEER. J was trimmed by 3 bases and V by 2 bases; bases with no gene match: 12. This CDR3 contains 18 residues. The CDR3 nucleotides are TGCGCCAGCAGCCAACTTACGATCGGGACTAGCGGAATCTACGAGCAGTACTTC. This encodes CASSQLTIGTSGIYEQYF.

Only a few counts were recorded for this clone. V usage is TRBV2 and J usage is TRBJ1-2; tentative D call: TRBD1 (5 bases). The germline gives CDR1 SNHLY, CDR2 FYNNEI. The CDR3 runs 13 residues. With 6 bases removed from V and 2 bases from J, the gap between germline ends came to 10 bases. The chain's CDR3 is CASRAEGNYGYTF. The DNA for the CDR3 is TGTGCCAGCAGGGCGGAGGGGAACTATGGCTACACCTTC. The full variable domain, its missing parts supplied by reference TRBV2 and TRBJ1-2, is EPEVTQTPSHQVTQMGQEVILRCVPISNHLYFYWYRQILGQKVEFLVSFYNNEISEKSEIFDDQFSVERPDGSNFTLKIRSTKLEDSAMYFCASRAEGNYGYTFGSGTRLTVV.

The chain links TRBV19 to TRBJ1-5; weak D call: TRBD1 (5 bases). Germline V gives CDR1 LNHDA, CDR2 SQIVND (reference sequence). The CDR3 loop spans 17 amino acids. V lost 3 bases to trimming and J lost 1 base, with 16 bases between them. The CDR3 reads CASSISRGAVSNQPQHF. DNA of the CDR3: TGTGCCAGTAGTATCTCCCGCGGGGCTGTGAGCAATCAGCCCCAGCATTTT.

The chain has TRBV5-1 and TRBJ1-3; a weak D match, TRBD1 (6 bases). The germline CDR1 and CDR2 sequences are SGHRS and YFSETQ. Trimming cost V 3 bases and J 8 bases, with 12 bases left between them. The CDR3 totals 13 residues. CDR3 loop: CASSSDSADTIYF. DNA of the CDR3: TGCGCCAGCAGCTCGGACAGCGCCGACACCATATATTTT.

The chain combines TRBV5-5 with TRBJ1-2; D gene uncertain. Per germline, CDR1 SGHKS and CDR2 YYEKEE (reference sequence). The CDR3 has 14 residues. The ends were cut back, 2 bases at V and 8 bases at J, with 16 bases in the middle. CDR3 sequence (DNA): TGTGCCAGCAGCTTTGAAGTAGTCTCGGAGGGCTACACCTTC. Translation: CASSFEVVSEGYTF.

The chain is built from TRBV5-6 and TRBJ1-1, with D unresolved. The CDR3 extends over 15 amino acids. The V and J ends lost 4 bases and 4 bases respectively, with 17 bases between them. The germline gives CDR1 SGHDT, CDR2 YYEEEE. The CDR3 nucleotides are TGTGCCAGCAGCCCCTTGAGGACGGCGGCCACTGAAGCTTTCTTT. Its protein product is CASSPLRTAATEAFF.

J is TRBJ2-1 and V is TRBV5-1; 11 bases are a match to TRBD2. This CDR3 is 15 amino acids long. Trimming at V came to 4 bases and at J to 9 bases, leaving 9 bases not matched to a gene. From germline, CDR1 is SGHRS and CDR2 YFSETQ. In nucleotides, the CDR3 is TGCGCCAGCAGCGCAACTAGCGGGAGCTTGTTTGAGCAGTTCTTC. Translating it yields CASSATSGSLFEQFF. The variable domain in full, completed from reference TRBV5-1 and TRBJ2-1, reads KAGVTQTPRYLIKTRGQQVTLSCSPISGHRSVSWYQQTPGQGLQFLFEYFSETQRNKGNFPGRFSGRQFSNSRSEMNVSTLELGDSALYLCASSATSGSLFEQFFGPGTRLTVL.

The rearrangement links TRBV27 to TRBJ2-7, with D perhaps matching TRBD2 (5 bases). Germline values: CDR1 MNHEY, CDR2 SMNVEV (reference sequence). V dropped 3 bases and J dropped 5 bases, with 17 bases sitting between them. The CDR3 runs to 15 residues. This chain's CDR3 is CASSFFSVSGNEQYF. CDR3 nucleotide sequence: TGTGCCAGCAGTTTTTTTTCTGTTTCGGGGAACGAGCAGTACTTC.

The chain combines TRBV7-3 with TRBJ2-1, with 7 nucleotides matching TRBD2. The CDR3 totals 15 residues. J was trimmed by 3 bases and V by 5 bases; bases with no gene match: 7. Germline CDR1 reads SGHTA; CDR2 reads FQGTGA. The CDR3 spells CASSPSGLYYNEQFF. The CDR3 nucleotides are TGTGCCAGCAGCCCTAGCGGTCTGTACTACAATGAGCAGTTCTTC.

This chain uses TRBV18 with TRBJ2-1, with 8 bases identical to TRBD2. CDR1 and CDR2 from the germline V gene are KGHSH and LQKENI. V dropped 5 bases and J dropped 8; count of bases not matched to a gene: 17. CDR3 length: 17 amino acids. The CDR3, as DNA: TGTGCCAGCTCAGACACCATAGGGAGCGGGAGAGGCGATGAGCAGTTCTTC. Amino acids: CASSDTIGSGRGDEQFF.

The rearrangement uses TRBV19 and TRBJ2-5; 11 nucleotides agree with TRBD2. The CDR3 runs to 13 residues. CDR1 LNHDA and CDR2 SQIVND come from the germline V gene (reference sequence). After removal of 5 bases from V and 5 bases from J, the junction contained 1 base not matched to a gene. CDR3 in DNA: TGTGCCAGTAGTGGGACTAGCGGCGAGACCCAGTACTTC. It specifies CASSGTSGETQYF.

The V and J genes are TRBV6-1 and TRBJ1-2; tentatively, D is TRBD1 (5 bases). Per germline, CDR1 MNHNS and CDR2 SASEGT. Deletions cut 2 bases from V and 3 bases from J, with 10 bases between. The CDR3 is made up of 14 amino acids. DNA of the CDR3: TGTGCCAGCAGTGAACAGGGCGGAGACTATGGCTACACCTTC. Translated: CASSEQGGDYGYTF.

V gene TRBV7-3 combines with J gene TRBJ2-7; D possibly matches TRBD1 or TRBD2 (5 bases each). The CDR3 covers 15 residues. Trimming took 2 bases from V and 0 from J, leaving 11 bases between them. The V gene's germline CDR1 is SGHTA and CDR2 FQGTGA. In nucleotides, the CDR3 is TGTGCCAGCAGCTTATTTCCAGGGAGCTCCTACGAGCAGTACTTC. It is translated as CASSLFPGSSYEQYF.

The V gene is TRBV6-6, the J gene TRBJ2-1; D gene unclear. This CDR3 has 16 residues. With 5 bases removed from V and 0 bases from J, the gap between germline ends came to 14 bases. CDR1 and CDR2 from the germline V gene are MNHNY and SVGAGI (reference sequence). The CDR3 reads CASSSLMGSSYNEQFF. In nucleotides, the CDR3 is TGTGCCAGCAGTAGCCTTATGGGTAGCTCCTACAATGAGCAGTTCTTC.

This chain uses TRBV27 with TRBJ1-2; 8 bases are shared with TRBD1. V lost 6 bases and J lost 9; bases outside the gene matches: 3. Germline CDR1 MNHEY, CDR2 SMNVEV (reference sequence). The CDR3 sequence is 11 residues long. The CDR3 DNA is TGTGCCAGCAGATGGACAGGGAGCTACACCTTC. Translated, it gives CASRWTGSYTF.

This chain links TRBV12-5 with TRBJ1-2, with 8 positions matching TRBD1. V lost 6 bases and J lost 8; bases outside the gene matches: 11. The CDR3 has 14 residues. Germline V gene sequence: CDR1 LGHNT, CDR2 FRNRAP. CDR3 sequence reads: CASGTHGQGSGYTF. In nucleotides, the CDR3 is TGTGCTAGTGGCACCCACGGACAGGGAAGCGGCTACACCTTC. Full variable domain (rest looked up from reference TRBV12-5 and TRBJ1-2): DARVTQTPRHKVTEMGQEVTMRCQPILGHNTVFWYRQTMMQGLELLAYFRNRAPLDDSGMPKDRFSAEMPDATLATLKIQPSEPRDSAVYFCASGTHGQGSGYTFGSGTRLTVV.

This clone was seen only once. The rearrangement joins TRBV28 to TRBJ2-5; TRBD1 or TRBD2 may be the D gene (6 bases each). The V gene's germline CDR1 is MDHEN and CDR2 SYDVKM. This CDR3 spans 15 amino acids. V was trimmed by 5 bases and J by 5 bases, leaving 18 bases between them. CDR3 in amino acids: CASSTNFGGGETQYF. The CDR3 region has the DNA TGTGCCAGCAGTACCAATTTCGGGGGCGGCGAGACCCAGTACTTC.

The chain combines TRBV10-2 with TRBJ1-4; weak D call: TRBD1 (6 bases). Trimming cost V 3 bases and J 5 bases, with 19 bases left between them. The CDR3 contains 17 residues. Germline V gene lookup returns CDR1 WSHSY and CDR2 SAAADI. The CDR3 protein is CASSDWVRGGNNEKLFF. The CDR3 DNA follows: TGCGCCAGCAGTGATTGGGTGCGAGGGGGAAACAATGAAAAACTGTTTTTT.

The chain uses TRBV5-6 and TRBJ2-7; TRBD1 matches 7 bases. CDR1 and CDR2 (germline): SGHDT, YYEEEE. The CDR3 is 15 residues long. The junction had 13 bases not matched to a gene; V was cut back by 3 bases and J by 7 bases. In DNA form, the CDR3 reads TGTGCCAGCAGCTGGCGGACAGGCCCTTCGAGTGAGCAGTACTTC. It specifies CASSWRTGPSSEQYF.

The gene calls are TRBV5-1 and TRBJ2-7; D tentatively reads TRBD1 or TRBD2 (5 bases each). The CDR3 totals 18 residues. Germline V gives CDR1 SGHRS, CDR2 YFSETQ. The V end lost 2 bases, the J end lost 0 bases, and 21 bases lay between the germline ends. CDR3 DNA sequence: TGCGCCAGCAGCTTTGGGACCAATGACCGGATCAACTCCTACGAGCAGTACTTC. Amino acid sequence: CASSFGTNDRINSYEQYF.

This clone was counted a single time. V is TRBV28 and J is TRBJ2-3, with 9 nucleotides matching TRBD2. V was pared by 2 bases and J by 4 bases, with 4 bases of the junction left unmatched. This CDR3 is built from 15 residues. CDR1 and CDR2 from the germline V gene are MDHEN and SYDVKM. The CDR3 region has the DNA TGTGCCAGCAGTTTAAGACTAGCGGAAGCAGATACGCAGTATTTT. As protein: CASSLRLAEADTQYF. The full variable domain, rest sourced from reference TRBV28 and TRBJ2-3, is DVKVTQSSRYLVKRTGEKVFLECVQDMDHENMFWYRQDPGLGLRLIYFSYDVKMKEKGDIPEGYSVSREKKERFSLILESASTNQTSMYLCASSLRLAEADTQYFGPGTRLTVL.

The V call is TRBV7-2, the J call TRBJ1-4; 11 bases are a match to TRBD1. CDR1 SGHTA and CDR2 FQGNSA come from the germline V gene. The ends lost 5 bases at V and 7 bases at J; junction bases unmatched: 6. The CDR3 has 15 amino acids. The CDR3 is CASSTRTGGREKLFF. Written as DNA, the CDR3 is TGTGCCAGCAGCACGCGGACAGGGGGCCGTGAAAAACTGTTTTTT. Based on the CDR3 plus reference TRBV7-2 and TRBJ1-4, the full variable domain is GAGVSQSPSNKVTEKGKDVELRCDPISGHTALYWYRQSLGQGLEFLIYFQGNSAPDKSGLPSDRFSAERTGGSVSTLTIQRTQQEDSAVYLCASSTRTGGREKLFFGSGTQLSVL.